These T cell receptor beta chains were read from a single sample in a study of CD8 T cells in Susac syndrome. In TCRdb, the immunoSEQ multiplex PCR reads were re-called with MiXCR into one record per CDR3 protein. The sample holds over 130,000 distinct CDR3 sequences; around 95% are singletons and the top ten take 0.14%. The sample was CD4+ T cells from PBMCs. These receptors all come from a human donor with Susac syndrome. The CDR3 runs from the conserved cysteine through the conserved F or W. D genes are given only for firm matches. Clone sizes are given selectively: once, few, many, or a class where the clone is expanded.

v_call	clone_size	d_call	j_call	cdr3_length	cdr3_aa	cdr3_nt
TRBV7-8	-	-	TRBJ1-5	15	CASSRRLGQDQPQHF	TGTGCCAGCAGCCGACGTCTCGGACAAGATCAGCCCCAGCATTTT
TRBV20-1	-	TRBD1	TRBJ2-1	14	CSARDLDRGYEQFF	TGCAGTGCTAGAGATCTCGACAGGGGTTATGAGCAGTTCTTC
TRBV20-1	-	-	TRBJ2-5	11	CSGLQQETQYF	TGCAGTGGCCTACAACAAGAGACCCAGTACTTC
TRBV18	-	-	TRBJ2-7	14	CASSPPARDYEQYF	TGTGCCAGCTCACCACCGGCCAGGGACTACGAGCAGTACTTC
TRBV18	-	-	TRBJ2-5	16	CASSPPGIGAGETQYF	TGTGCCAGCTCACCACCAGGGATTGGAGCAGGGGAGACCCAGTACTTC
TRBV14	-	TRBD1	TRBJ2-7	17	CASSQDLTGTGEDEQYF	TGTGCCAGCAGCCAAGATTTAACGGGGACAGGGGAAGACGAGCAGTACTTC
TRBV30	-	-	TRBJ1-2	14	CAWSKAGILSGYTF	TGTGCCTGGAGTAAAGCAGGGATCTTGTCCGGCTACACCTTC
TRBV7-2	-	-	TRBJ2-5	16	CASSFAKKGGQETQYF	TGTGCCAGCAGCTTCGCTAAAAAAGGGGGCCAAGAGACCCAGTACTTC
TRBV20-1	-	-	TRBJ2-6	14	CSAARGTGANVLTF	TGCAGTGCTGCCAGGGGCACTGGGGCCAACGTCCTGACTTTC
TRBV6-2/TRBV6-3	-	-	TRBJ2-7	11	CASATGVEQYF	TGTGCCAGCGCTACGGGTGTCGAGCAGTACTTC
TRBV20-1	-	-	TRBJ1-3	13	CSARDPQAGTIYF	TGCAGTGCTAGAGATCCTCAGGCAGGCACCATATATTTT
TRBV4-1	-	TRBD1	TRBJ2-5	15	CASRPDDRVGETQYF	TGCGCCAGCAGACCCGACGACAGGGTCGGAGAGACCCAGTACTTC
TRBV14	-	-	TRBJ2-1	12	CASSQDSNEQFF	TGTGCCAGCAGCCAAGATTCGAATGAGCAGTTCTTC
TRBV7-2	-	-	TRBJ2-1	14	CASSHGGPYNEQFF	TGTGCCAGCAGCCACGGGGGCCCCTACAATGAGCAGTTCTTC
TRBV30	-	-	TRBJ1-2	14	CAWRRTGGDYGYTF	TGTGCCTGGAGAAGGACCGGGGGCGACTATGGCTACACCTTC
TRBV12-3/TRBV12-4	-	-	TRBJ2-2	14	CASIPQVLTGELFF	TGTGCCAGCATCCCGCAGGTCCTCACCGGGGAGCTGTTTTTT
TRBV7-9	once	-	TRBJ2-7	16	CASSLVVGRDTYEQYF	TGTGCCAGCAGCTTAGTCGTCGGCAGGGACACCTACGAGCAGTACTTC
TRBV12-3/TRBV12-4	-	TRBD1	TRBJ1-1	15	CASSLGQGAYTEAFF	TGTGCCAGCAGTCTGGGACAGGGAGCGTACACTGAAGCTTTCTTT
TRBV5-1	-	-	TRBJ2-1	15	CASSLVPGNNNEQFF	TGCGCCAGCAGCTTAGTACCGGGAAACAACAATGAGCAGTTCTTC
TRBV5-1	-	-	TRBJ2-7	14	CASSSSTGTYEQYF	TGCGCCAGCAGCTCTTCTACAGGGACCTACGAGCAGTACTTC
TRBV7-3	-	-	TRBJ2-5	15	CASSLLAALQETQYF	TGTGCCAGCAGCTTACTGGCGGCGTTACAAGAGACCCAGTACTTC
TRBV30	-	-	TRBJ2-3	11	CAWSSPDTQYF	TGTGCCTGGAGTAGCCCAGATACGCAGTATTTT
TRBV4-1	-	-	TRBJ1-6	18	CASSQDPPVGANNSPLHF	TGCGCCAGCAGCCAAGATCCGCCGGTGGGGGCAAATAATTCACCCCTCCACTTT
TRBV7-8	few	-	TRBJ1-2	13	CASSLDANYGYTF	TGTGCCAGCAGCTTAGATGCGAACTATGGCTACACCTTC
TRBV7-3	once	-	TRBJ1-1	13	CASRSSNTGRAFF	TGTGCCAGCAGGTCATCGAATACAGGGAGAGCTTTCTTT
TRBV6-1	-	TRBD2	TRBJ2-5	18	CASSEHSLGLAGGQTQYF	TGTGCCAGCAGTGAACACAGTCTGGGACTAGCGGGAGGTCAGACCCAGTACTTC
TRBV3-1	-	TRBD2	TRBJ2-3	17	CASSQAGLADHTDTQYF	TGTGCCAGCAGCCAAGCCGGGCTAGCGGACCACACAGATACGCAGTATTTT
TRBV11-3	-	-	TRBJ1-2	12	CASSPDLYGYTF	TGTGCCAGCAGCCCCGACCTCTATGGCTACACCTTC
TRBV18	-	-	TRBJ1-1	13	CASSPDISTEAFF	TGTGCCAGCTCACCTGATATTAGCACTGAAGCTTTCTTT
TRBV4-1	-	-	TRBJ2-5	15	CASSPIWDLQETQYF	TGCGCCAGCAGTCCGATCTGGGACTTACAAGAGACCCAGTACTTC
TRBV7-8	-	-	TRBJ2-6	14	CASSSTTGSLVLTF	TGTGCCAGCAGCTCCACTACTGGGTCCCTGGTCCTGACTTTC
TRBV7-9	few	TRBD2	TRBJ2-7	15	CASSLLAGGPGEQYF	TGTGCCAGCAGCTTGCTAGCGGGGGGGCCAGGCGAGCAGTACTTC
TRBV2	-	-	TRBJ1-2	15	CASRSSGSGSYGYTF	TGTGCCAGCAGGTCGTCAGGGTCTGGTTCCTATGGCTACACCTTC
TRBV20-1	-	TRBD2	TRBJ2-1	14	CSAMRLAGANEQFF	TGCAGTGCTATGAGACTAGCGGGAGCAAATGAGCAGTTCTTC
TRBV20-1	-	TRBD1	TRBJ1-3	14	CSASDRGRGNTIYF	TGCAGTGCGAGTGACAGGGGTAGAGGAAACACCATATATTTT
TRBV30	-	-	TRBJ2-6	16	CAWSSGRYSGANVLTF	TGTGCCTGGAGTTCTGGCCGATACTCTGGGGCCAACGTCCTGACTTTC
TRBV4-2	-	TRBD2	TRBJ2-3	14	CASTQRERTDTQYF	TGTGCCAGCACCCAGCGGGAGCGCACAGATACGCAGTATTTT
TRBV27	-	-	TRBJ2-4	15	CASSLFAGAKNIQYF	TGTGCCAGCAGTTTATTCGCTGGGGCCAAAAACATTCAGTACTTC
TRBV24-1	-	-	TRBJ2-5	14	CATSDAGGQETQYF	TGTGCCACCAGTGACGCCGGGGGCCAAGAGACCCAGTACTTC
TRBV30	-	-	TRBJ1-5	15	CAWTPTGSGNQPQHF	TGTGCCTGGACCCCTACAGGGTCGGGCAATCAGCCCCAGCATTTT